These T cell receptor beta chains were read from a single sample in a study of sequential checkpoint blockade in melanoma. Method: immunoSEQ multiplex PCR; TCRdb's copy keeps in-frame clones and lacks some. The sample carries over 9,500 clones, roughly two thirds recorded once. The source material was CD8+ T cells sorted from blood (inferred from file names), sampled from a patient given nivolumab and ipilimumab in sequence. These receptors came from a human donor with melanoma. Both conserved end residues are part of each CDR3. A D gene is named only where the DNA matches it firmly. Only part of the rows carry a size: once, few, many, or a class if the clone is expanded.

clone size	D gene	V gene	J gene	CDR3 DNA	CDR3 protein
.	.	TRBV9	TRBJ2-4	TGTGCCAGCAGCGCGTCGAGGGGGGCCAAAAACATTCAGTACTTC	CASSASRGAKNIQYF
.	.	TRBV10-2	TRBJ2-1	TGCGCCAGCAGTGATGCCGGACTCGCAATACGGCAGTTCTTC	CASSDAGLAIRQFF
.	.	TRBV6-6	TRBJ2-2	TGTGCCAGCAGTTACGTCGCAGGGAACACCGGGGAGCTGTTTTTT	CASSYVAGNTGELFF
.	.	TRBV5-5	TRBJ1-5	TGTGCCAGCAGCTTATACGGGGGAAGCAATCAGCCCCAGCATTTT	CASSLYGGSNQPQHF
.	.	TRBV28	TRBJ2-5	TGTGCCAGCAGTTTGTCCGGGAGTGGGCAAGAGACCCAGTACTTC	CASSLSGSGQETQYF
.	TRBD2	TRBV10-2	TRBJ2-1	TGCGCCTCCTCGGCCCTAGCGGATTACAATGAGCAGTTCTTC	CASSALADYNEQFF
.	.	TRBV5-1	TRBJ2-3	TGCGCCAGCAGCTTGGTGGGCCGTAGCACAGATACGCAGTATTTT	CASSLVGRSTDTQYF
.	.	TRBV11-2	TRBJ2-1	TGTGCCAGCAGCTTAACATGGGAGAACTCCTACAATGAGCAGTTCTTC	CASSLTWENSYNEQFF
few	TRBD2	TRBV2	TRBJ2-1	TGTGCCAGCAGTGATAGGGACTACTCGTACAATGAGCAGTTCTTC	CASSDRDYSYNEQFF
.	TRBD2	TRBV19	TRBJ2-1	TGTGCCAGTACCGTGACTAGCGGGAGGCAGAATGAGCAGTTCTTC	CASTVTSGRQNEQFF
medium-sized	.	TRBV6-5	TRBJ2-7	TGTGCCAGCAGTGGCCCCTACGAGCAGTACTTC	CASSGPYEQYF
.	.	TRBV7-9	TRBJ1-3	TGTGCCAGCAGCGGCATGCGGGATCGTCCAAACACCATATATTTT	CASSGMRDRPNTIYF
.	TRBD2	TRBV28	TRBJ2-7	TGTGCCAGCAGTTTCCAGTTGGGGACTACCGCCGCCTACGAGCAGTACTTC	CASSFQLGTTAAYEQYF
.	.	TRBV6-1	TRBJ2-7	TGTGCCAGCAGTAATACAGGGTTCTACGAGCAGTACTTC	CASSNTGFYEQYF
few	.	TRBV7-9	TRBJ1-4	TGTGCCAGCAGCTTAGGAACGGCTAATGAAAAACTGTTTTTT	CASSLGTANEKLFF
.	.	TRBV19	TRBJ2-2	TGTGCCAGTAGTATAGATAGAGCGGAAACGAACACCGGGGAGCTGTTTTTT	CASSIDRAETNTGELFF
few	TRBD1	TRBV7-3	TRBJ1-2	TGTGCCAGCAGCTTAGATGGGACAGGGCTCTATGGCTACACCTTC	CASSLDGTGLYGYTF
.	.	TRBV30	TRBJ2-7	TGTGCCTGGAGTTATACGGTCTCCTACGAGCAGTACTTC	CAWSYTVSYEQYF
.	.	TRBV30	TRBJ2-5	TGTGCCTGGAGTGTAATGGGAGAAGAGACCCAGTACTTC	CAWSVMGEETQYF
.	TRBD1	TRBV28	TRBJ2-7	TGTGCCAGCAGAGCCGGGACAGGGCCCTATGAGCAGTACTTC	CASRAGTGPYEQYF
.	TRBD1	TRBV12-5	TRBJ2-5	TGTGCTGGGGGCCCGGGGGACAGGGAAGAGACCCAGTACTTC	CAGGPGDREETQYF
.	.	TRBV11-3	TRBJ1-2	TGTGCCAGCAGCTTACTTAAGGACAGATCTAACTATGGCTACACCTTC	CASSLLKDRSNYGYTF
.	TRBD1	TRBV4-1	TRBJ2-3	TGCGCCAGCAGCGCGGGACAGGGGTTTGAAGATACGCAGTATTTT	CASSAGQGFEDTQYF
.	TRBD2	TRBV2	TRBJ2-1	TGTGCCAGCACTAGCGGGGGGTCTAGCTCCTACAATGAGCAGTTCTTC	CASTSGGSSSYNEQFF
few	TRBD2	TRBV5-1	TRBJ2-1	TGCGCCAGCAGCTTGGTGGCTAGCGGGCCATACAATGAGCAGTTCTTC	CASSLVASGPYNEQFF
.	.	TRBV5-4	TRBJ1-6	TGTGCCAGCAGCGGTGGGGCGCTCGGTTCACCCCTCCACTTT	CASSGGALGSPLHF
.	.	TRBV28	TRBJ1-1	TGTGCCAGCAGTTTAAGAGATAACACTGAAGCTTTCTTT	CASSLRDNTEAFF
.	TRBD1	TRBV7-2	TRBJ2-7	TGTGCCAGCAGCTTAGGAGGGACAGGAGTCTACGAGCAGTACTTC	CASSLGGTGVYEQYF
.	TRBD2	TRBV9	TRBJ2-5	TGTGCCAGCAGCGACGGGGGGGGGCGCAGGGAGACCCAGTACTTC	CASSDGGGRRETQYF
.	.	TRBV27	TRBJ1-1	TGTGCCAGCAGCCAATCGGGAATCGGGACTACTGAAGCTTTCTTT	CASSQSGIGTTEAFF
.	.	TRBV27	TRBJ2-3	TGTGCCAGCACCCCGGCCCAGGTAGTAAGGAACACAGATACGCAGTATTTT	CASTPAQVVRNTDTQYF
.	.	TRBV9	TRBJ2-7	TGTGCCAGCAGCGTAGGTGGGCCCGCCTACGAGCAGTACTTC	CASSVGGPAYEQYF
.	TRBD2	TRBV5-1	TRBJ2-5	TGCGCCAGCAGCGCGGGGGGCCAAGAGACCCAGTACTTC	CASSAGGQETQYF
.	TRBD2	TRBV15	TRBJ2-7	TGTGCCACCAGCAGAGATAGACTAGCGGGCCTCGGCGGGCAGTACTTC	CATSRDRLAGLGGQYF
.	.	TRBV7-2	TRBJ1-3	TGTGCCAGCAGCGCCGGGACGGGAGGTGGAAACACCATATATTTT	CASSAGTGGGNTIYF
.	.	TRBV4-3	TRBJ1-6	TGCGCCAGCAGCCCCGGGGGGGGCGGGTCACCCCTCCACTTT	CASSPGGGGSPLHF
few	.	TRBV19	TRBJ1-5	TGTGCCAGTAGTAGGACAGTGAATAGCAATCAGCCCCAGCATTTT	CASSRTVNSNQPQHF
.	TRBD1	TRBV28	TRBJ1-2	TGTGCCAGCAAGGGTAGGGGGCTCTTTAACTATGGCTACACCTTC	CASKGRGLFNYGYTF
.	.	TRBV7-8	TRBJ1-1	TGTGCCAGCAGCTTCGATCCGGCACAGGCCACTGAAGCTTTCTTT	CASSFDPAQATEAFF
.	TRBD2	TRBV28	TRBJ2-2	TGTGCCAGCAGTTTTTTCGGGACTACAAACACCGGGGAGCTGTTTTTT	CASSFFGTTNTGELFF
.	.	TRBV7-2	TRBJ2-2	TGTGCCAGCAGCGAGATGGACTCTCTCACCGGGGAGCTGTTTTTT	CASSEMDSLTGELFF
.	.	TRBV14	TRBJ2-2	TGTGCCAGCAGCCAAATACAGCTCGCCGAGCTGTTTTTT	CASSQIQLAELFF
.	.	TRBV11-2	TRBJ1-5	TGTGCCAGCAGCTTAGCCGGGACACTCAATCAGCCCCAGCATTTT	CASSLAGTLNQPQHF
.	.	TRBV9	TRBJ2-1	TGTGCCAGCAGCGCGACCATCACAGGGCCGGGATTGCAGTTCTTC	CASSATITGPGLQFF
.	TRBD2	TRBV18	TRBJ2-7	TGTGCCAGCTCACCGTTGGTGGCTAGCGGGGGCTACGAGCAGTACTTC	CASSPLVASGGYEQYF
.	.	TRBV21-1	TRBJ2-5	TGTGCCAGCAGCAAAGTCCGGACTAGCGGGATACAAGAGACCCAGTACTTC	CASSKVRTSGIQETQYF
.	.	TRBV9	TRBJ2-1	TGTGCCAGCAGCGTAGAGGACAGAGCAGTTGAGCAGTTCTTC	CASSVEDRAVEQFF
.	.	TRBV21-1	TRBJ1-1	TGTGCCAGCAGCAAAGCGGCGTGCGGGGACTCTGGGGGAGACACTGAAGCTTTCTTT	CASSKAACGDSGGDTEAFF
.	TRBD1	TRBV5-6	TRBJ1-1	TGTGCCAGCAGTTACACAGGGGGCGGTCTCGCTTTCTTT	CASSYTGGGLAFF
many	.	TRBV7-2	TRBJ1-1	TGTGCCAGCAGCACAGGGACGGGGATGAACACTGAAGCTTTCTTT	CASSTGTGMNTEAFF